The 22 T cell receptor beta chains presented below share a single source sample, sequenced in a study of blood T cell repertoires in COVID-19. Method: immunoSEQ multiplex PCR; TCRdb's copy keeps in-frame clones and lacks some. Among approximately 390,000 clones listed, about 90% were seen once. Sequenced: peripheral blood. The receptors shown here come from a man between 18 and 29 years old with active or convalescent COVID-19.

The chain couples TRBV7-3 to TRBJ2-1; D possibly corresponds to TRBD2 (5 bases). V shed 5 bases and J shed 5 bases, with 16 bases lying between them. Germline assignment: CDR1 SGHTA and CDR2 FQGTGA. The CDR3 extends over 15 amino acids. The CDR3 DNA sequence: TGTGCCAGCAGCCCTTGGGCTGGGAGTCACAATGAGCAGTTCTTC. It specifies CASSPWAGSHNEQFF.

The chain links TRBV20-1 to TRBJ1-5, with 10 bases aligning to TRBD1. The germline CDR1 and CDR2 sequences are DFQATT and SNEGSKA (reference sequence). The CDR3 runs to 14 residues. Trimming removed 3 bases from V and 6 bases from J; junction bases left unmatched: 5. CDR3 nucleotide sequence: TGCAGTGCTAGTTTGGGACAGGGGATTCAGCCCCAGCATTTT. This translates into CSASLGQGIQPQHF.

The chain employs TRBV24-1 and TRBJ2-1; D is unclear. Germline values: CDR1 KGHDR, CDR2 SFDVKD. The CDR3 is 16 residues long. Trimming took 3 bases from V and 0 from J, leaving 11 bases between them. CDR3 amino acids: CATSDPGVSSYNEQFF. The CDR3, as DNA: TGTGCCACCAGTGATCCTGGTGTCAGCTCCTACAATGAGCAGTTCTTC.

This clone was seen a single time. The genes are TRBV5-1 and TRBJ2-7, with 10 positions matching TRBD2. The CDR3 extends over 15 amino acids. Germline-derived CDR1 and CDR2 are SGHRS and YFSETQ. The ends lost 3 bases at V and 1 base at J; junction bases unmatched: 4. DNA of the CDR3: TGCGCCAGCAGCTATGGACTAGCGGAGTCCTACGAGCAGTACTTC. As protein: CASSYGLAESYEQYF.

The chain employs TRBV27 and TRBJ2-7; perhaps TRBD2 as D (5 bases). The germline V and J ends were trimmed by 5 bases and 3 bases, with 11 bases remaining between them. Germline values: CDR1 MNHEY, CDR2 SMNVEV (reference sequence). This CDR3 contains 13 residues. CDR3 sequence: CASSHSVNYEQYF. CDR3 DNA sequence: TGTGCCAGCAGTCATAGCGTTAACTACGAGCAGTACTTC.

The gene calls are TRBV14 and TRBJ1-1; D is possibly TRBD1 (5 bases). This CDR3 contains 17 residues. V lost 5 bases to trimming and J lost 0 bases, with 19 bases between them. Germline CDR1 is SGHDN and CDR2 is FVKESK. CDR3 bases: TGTGCCAGCAGCGCCTCACCTCTTTGGGGCGTGAACACTGAAGCTTTCTTT. This encodes CASSASPLWGVNTEAFF.

Worth noting for this clone: Other nucleotide sequences from this sample produce the same CDR3. The chain employs TRBV2 and TRBJ2-7; tentatively, D is TRBD2 (5 bases). There are 12 residues in the CDR3. V lost 2 bases and J lost 3, with 5 bases in between. The V gene's germline CDR1 is SNHLY and CDR2 FYNNEI. The CDR3 loop is CASSETSYEQYF. In DNA form, the CDR3 reads TGTGCCAGCAGTGAAACTAGCTACGAGCAGTACTTC.

The CDR3 here is CASSIDGLSLAGELFF. The CDR3 DNA is TGTGCCAGTAGTATAGATGGACTATCCTTGGCCGGGGAGCTGTTTTTT. The chain carries TRBV19 and TRBJ2-2; D possibly corresponds to TRBD2 (6 bases). V lost 0 bases and J lost 6, with 14 bases in between. CDR1 is LNHDA and CDR2 is SQIVND in the germline V gene (reference sequence). The CDR3 length is 16 residues.

This rearrangement joins TRBV7-9 to TRBJ2-7; 10 bases map to TRBD1. The junction had 4 bases not matched to a gene; V was cut back by 5 bases and J by 0 bases. Germline V gene data show CDR1 as SEHNR and CDR2 as FQNEAQ (reference sequence). The CDR3 is 15 residues long. In DNA, the CDR3 is TGTGCCAGCAGCAACGGACAGGGGGTCTCCTACGAGCAGTACTTC. Residues: CASSNGQGVSYEQYF.

As to this clone: Germline and junction disagree at one end, which may indicate a read error. This chain connects TRBV11-3 to TRBJ2-6, with 12 bases fitting TRBD1. The germline gives CDR1 SGHNT, CDR2 YENEEA. The CDR3 consists of 18 residues. The CDR3 DNA sequence: TGTGCCAGCAGCTCACCGGGACAGGGGGCCTCTGGGGCCAACGTGCTGACTTTC. Translated, it gives CASSSPGQGASGANVLTF.

The CDR3 here is CASSSPGSGSRYEQYF. Written as DNA, the CDR3 is TGTGCCAGCAGCTCTCCGGGTAGCGGGAGTAGGTACGAGCAGTACTTC. The rearrangement uses TRBV7-2 and TRBJ2-7, with 9 positions matching TRBD2. Germline V lookup: CDR1 SGHTA, CDR2 FQGNSA. The CDR3 totals 16 residues. V was clipped by 4 bases and J by 4 bases; unmatched bases: 11. The full variable domain, rest sourced from reference TRBV7-2 and TRBJ2-7, is GAGVSQSPSNKVTEKGKDVELRCDPISGHTALYWYRQSLGQGLEFLIYFQGNSAPDKSGLPSDRFSAERTGGSVSTLTIQRTQQEDSAVYLCASSSPGSGSRYEQYFGPGTRLTVT.

This chain links TRBV2 with TRBJ2-1, with 8 bases that match TRBD2. The CDR3 runs to 16 residues. Germline CDR1 is SNHLY and CDR2 is FYNNEI. The V gene end was trimmed by 6 bases and the J gene end by 6 bases; junction bases not matched to a gene: 13. CDR3 protein: CASRDYGSGIFNEQFF. Written as DNA, the CDR3 is TGTGCCAGCAGGGACTATGGTAGCGGGATCTTCAATGAGCAGTTCTTC. The complete variable domain, with remaining parts taken from reference TRBV2 and TRBJ2-1, reads EPEVTQTPSHQVTQMGQEVILRCVPISNHLYFYWYRQILGQKVEFLVSFYNNEISEKSEIFDDQFSVERPDGSNFTLKIRSTKLEDSAMYFCASRDYGSGIFNEQFFGPGTRLTVL.

The chain employs TRBV7-9 and TRBJ1-5; TRBD1 might be the D (6 bases). The CDR3 length is 14 residues. CDR1 and CDR2 (germline): SEHNR, FQNEAQ (reference sequence). V was shortened by 1 base and J by 7 bases, with 11 bases between the two germline ends. CDR3 in DNA: TGTGCCAGCAGCTTAGTTGGACAGAACCAGCCCCAGCATTTT. Translating gives CASSLVGQNQPQHF.

This clone was seen a single time. The rearrangement links TRBV29-1 to TRBJ1-1; TRBD1 agrees at 8 bases. With 3 bases clipped from V and 4 bases from J, the junction kept 7 bases outside the gene matches. CDR1 is SQVTM, CDR2 ANQGSEA, per germline. There are 14 residues in the CDR3. CDR3 coding DNA: TGCAGCGTTGACGGTGGACAGGGACGCACTGAAGCTTTCTTT. It translates to CSVDGGQGRTEAFF. The variable domain in full, completed from reference TRBV29-1 and TRBJ1-1, reads SAVISQKPSRDICQRGTSLTIQCQVDSQVTMMFWYRQQPGQSLTLIATANQGSEATYESGFVIDKFPISRPNLTFSTLTVSNMSPEDSSIYLCSVDGGQGRTEAFFGQGTRLTVV.

A few counts support this clone. The chain uses TRBV7-9 and TRBJ1-4, with a weak D call TRBD1 (5 bases). Trimming left V 0 bases short and J 11 bases short, with 16 bases between. CDR1 and CDR2 (germline): SEHNR, FQNEAQ (reference sequence). This CDR3 is 15 amino acids long. The CDR3 DNA sequence: TGTGCCAGCAGCTTAGCGGACAATAGTAGAAAGAAACTGTTTTTT. It specifies CASSLADNSRKKLFF.

The genes are TRBV5-1 and TRBJ2-2; TRBD2 matches at 12 bases. This CDR3 has 16 residues. After removal of 5 bases from V and 6 bases from J, the junction contained 8 bases not matched to a gene. Germline V gene lookup returns CDR1 SGHRS and CDR2 YFSETQ. CDR3 amino acids: CASRRALAGGPGELFF. The CDR3 region has the DNA TGCGCCAGCAGGCGGGCCCTAGCGGGGGGGCCCGGGGAGCTGTTTTTT. The variable domain in full, completed from reference TRBV5-1 and TRBJ2-2, reads KAGVTQTPRYLIKTRGQQVTLSCSPISGHRSVSWYQQTPGQGLQFLFEYFSETQRNKGNFPGRFSGRQFSNSRSEMNVSTLELGDSALYLCASRRALAGGPGELFFGEGSRLTVL.

The chain has TRBV14 and TRBJ1-1; D is undetermined. The ends were cut back, 4 bases at V and 0 bases at J, with 9 bases in the middle. The germline CDR1 and CDR2 sequences are SGHDN and FVKESK. The CDR3 has 14 amino acids. The CDR3 nucleotides are TGTGCCAGCAGCCCCCGACTGATGAACACTGAAGCTTTCTTT. It translates to CASSPRLMNTEAFF.

Concerning this clone: Other DNA sequences in the sample encode the same CDR3. The rearrangement uses TRBV9 and TRBJ1-1; TRBD1 matches at 8 bases. Germline trimming cut 2 bases from V and 1 base from J; bases unmatched to any gene: 1. The CDR3 runs to 14 residues. The germline CDR1 and CDR2 sequences are SGDLS and YYNGEE. This chain's CDR3 is CASSVDRGNTEAFF. The DNA for the CDR3 is TGTGCCAGCAGCGTTGACAGGGGGAACACTGAAGCTTTCTTT.

The V and J genes are TRBV5-1 and TRBJ1-2; 7 bases align to TRBD1. CDR1 and CDR2 from the germline V gene are SGHRS and YFSETQ. The CDR3 sequence is 16 residues long. With 4 bases clipped from V and 8 bases from J, the junction kept 17 bases outside the gene matches. CDR3: CASSLGDLQGILGYTF. The CDR3 DNA is TGCGCCAGCAGCCTAGGGGACCTACAGGGGATTCTCGGCTACACCTTC. Full variable domain (missing parts from reference TRBV5-1 and TRBJ1-2): KAGVTQTPRYLIKTRGQQVTLSCSPISGHRSVSWYQQTPGQGLQFLFEYFSETQRNKGNFPGRFSGRQFSNSRSEMNVSTLELGDSALYLCASSLGDLQGILGYTFGSGTRLTVV.

Concerning this clone itself: At one end the junction does not follow the germline gene, possibly because of a read error. The CDR3: CASSQTGSIPPHF. In DNA form, the CDR3 reads TGTGCCAGCTCACAGACAGGGAGCATCCCCCCGCATTTT. The rearrangement links TRBV18 to TRBJ1-5, with 7 nucleotides matching TRBD1. The CDR3 is 13 residues long. Per germline, CDR1 KGHSH and CDR2 LQKENI.

This chain connects TRBV19 to TRBJ1-1; the match to TRBD1 covers 8 bases. The germline V gene encodes CDR1 LNHDA and CDR2 SQIVND (reference sequence). V lost 0 bases to trimming and J lost 7 bases; unmatched junction nucleotides: 7. The CDR3 consists of 15 residues. The DNA for the CDR3 is TGTGCCAGTAGTATAGATCAATCAGGGGGCGATGAAGCTTTCTTT. Its protein product is CASSIDQSGGDEAFF.

The sample holds a few counts of this clone. The chain links TRBV30 to TRBJ1-1; D is unresolved. Trimming left V 8 bases short and J 3 bases short, with 7 bases between. Germline lookup yields CDR1 GTSNPN and CDR2 SVGIG (reference sequence). There are 10 residues in the CDR3. As DNA, the CDR3 is TGTGCCCGCGTGGACACTGAAGCTTTCTTT. Amino acids: CARVDTEAFF.